This passage covers 25 T cell receptor beta chains from one sample sequenced in a study of control samples from healthy donors and cancer patients. Sequencing was performed with immunoSEQ multiplex PCR; in TCRdb, only in-frame clones are kept and a portion is missing. The table shows 400,000 to 450,000 clones, with 80% to 95% occurring only once. The sample consisted of PBMCs. Receptors originate from a man in his forties with head and neck cancer.

The CDR3 DNA follows: TGTGCCAGCAGAGGCGGAGGTTCGAACACCGGGGAGCTGTTTTTT. Translating gives CASRGGGSNTGELFF. The rearrangement joins TRBV9 to TRBJ2-2; a possible D gene is TRBD2 (5 bases). Germline V lookup: CDR1 SGDLS, CDR2 YYNGEE. The V and J ends lost 5 bases and 0 bases respectively, with 11 bases between them. This CDR3 region has 15 residues.

The V and J genes are TRBV4-3 and TRBJ1-4, with D hard to call. This CDR3 comprises 16 residues. Germline CDR1 reads LGHNA; CDR2 reads YSLEER. With 4 bases removed from V and 0 bases from J, the gap between germline ends came to 12 bases. CDR3 nucleotide sequence: TGCGCCAGCAGCCGACGCCATGGAGCAACTAATGAAAAACTGTTTTTT. It encodes CASSRRHGATNEKLFF.

The chain joins TRBV3-1 (or the pseudogene TRBV3-2) to TRBJ1-2; 8 bases are shared with TRBD1. With V trimmed by 4 bases and J by 0 bases, 4 bases remained unmatched. The V gene's germline CDR1 is LGHDT and CDR2 YNNKEL (reference sequence). The CDR3 is made up of 15 amino acids. CDR3 bases: TGTGCCAGCAGCCCCTCGGACAGGGCTAACTATGGCTACACCTTC. Protein product: CASSPSDRANYGYTF.

J is TRBJ1-1 and V is TRBV28, with D perhaps matching TRBD1 (6 bases). The germline V and J ends were trimmed by 3 bases and 3 bases, with 20 bases remaining between them. The CDR3 consists of 17 residues. Germline CDR1 reads MDHEN; CDR2 reads SYDVKM. As DNA, the CDR3 is TGTGCCAGCAGTTTTCCCGCCAGGGGCCTGACGGACACTGAAGCTTTCTTT. Translation: CASSFPARGLTDTEAFF. The complete variable domain, with remaining parts taken from reference TRBV28 and TRBJ1-1, reads DVKVTQSSRYLVKRTGEKVFLECVQDMDHENMFWYRQDPGLGLRLIYFSYDVKMKEKGDIPEGYSVSREKKERFSLILESASTNQTSMYLCASSFPARGLTDTEAFFGQGTRLTVV.

CDR3 bases: TGTGCCAGCAGCTTGAGGAGACAGGGTTCCATGAACACTGAAGCTTTCTTT. It yields the protein CASSLRRQGSMNTEAFF. V is TRBV5-8 and J is TRBJ1-1, with 7 nucleotides matching TRBD1. V shed 1 base, J shed 0 bases, and the junction held 9 bases outside the gene matches. CDR1 is SGHTS and CDR2 is YDEGEE in the germline V gene. The CDR3 is 17 residues long.

J is TRBJ1-6 and V is TRBV28; D unresolved. The CDR3 contains 12 residues. Per the germline V gene, CDR1 is MDHEN and CDR2 is SYDVKM. Trimming shortened V by 6 bases and J by 7 bases, and 7 bases separated the two germline ends. CDR3 bases: TGTGCCAGCAGCTCCGGGAATTCACCCCTCCACTTT. This translates into CASSSGNSPLHF.

This clone occurred a few times. The rearrangement joins TRBV6-1 to TRBJ2-7, with a possible D match to TRBD1 (7 bases). V dropped 0 bases and J dropped 2 bases, with 8 bases sitting between them. Germline V gene lookup returns CDR1 MNHNS and CDR2 SASEGT. The CDR3 is 14 residues long. CDR3 DNA: TGTGCCAGCAGTGAAGCCAGGGGGGCCTACGAGCAGTACTTC. Amino acids: CASSEARGAYEQYF.

There are a few counts of this clone. The chain uses TRBV6-5 and TRBJ1-5; TRBD1 aligns across 7 bases. Germline values: CDR1 MNHEY, CDR2 SVGAGI. The junction had 6 bases not matched to a gene; V was cut back by 8 bases and J by 5 bases. This CDR3 has 13 residues. CDR3: CASVWQGDQPQHF. The CDR3 region has the DNA TGTGCCAGCGTGTGGCAGGGGGATCAGCCCCAGCATTTT.

V is TRBV28 and J is TRBJ1-2; unclear D gene. Trimming took 6 bases from V and 9 from J, leaving 8 bases between them. CDR3 size: 10 residues. CDR1 and CDR2 (germline): MDHEN, SYDVKM. The CDR3 sequence: CASRTTRYTF. In DNA, the CDR3 is TGTGCCAGCAGGACCACGCGCTACACCTTC.

This clone was seen a single time. The V gene is TRBV24-1, the J gene TRBJ2-5; either TRBD1 or TRBD2 may supply D (5 bases each). The CDR3 is 14 residues long. Germline lookup yields CDR1 KGHDR and CDR2 SFDVKD. V shed 7 bases and J shed 5 bases, with 16 bases lying between them. CDR3 DNA sequence: TGTGCCACCAGGGGGACGGGAACTTTGGAGACCCAGTACTTC. Amino acids: CATRGTGTLETQYF.

V is TRBV11-2 and J is TRBJ2-5; 9 bases match TRBD2. CDR1 and CDR2 (germline): SGHAT, FQNNGV. The CDR3 has 16 amino acids. V shed 1 base and J 4 bases; nucleotides not matched to a gene: 7. CDR3 nucleotide sequence: TGTGCCAGCAGCTTAGCGCGGCGGGGGGGTCTAGAGACCCAGTACTTC. It encodes CASSLARRGGLETQYF. Using reference TRBV11-2 and TRBJ2-5 for the parts outside the CDR3, the full variable domain is EAGVAQSPRYKIIEKRQSVAFWCNPISGHATLYWYQQILGQGPKLLIQFQNNGVVDDSQLPKDRFSAERLKGVDSTLKIQPAKLEDSAVYLCASSLARRGGLETQYFGPGTRLLVL.

The J gene is TRBJ1-6, the V gene TRBV19, with D uncertain. Germline CDR1 is LNHDA and CDR2 is SQIVND (reference sequence). Between the trimmed V and J ends, which lost 7 bases and 0 bases, there was a span of 7 bases. The CDR3 runs 14 residues. The CDR3 bases are TGTGCCAGTACCTCGGGCTCCTATAATTCACCCCTCCACTTT. Residues: CASTSGSYNSPLHF.

This clone has a handful of counts. The V gene is TRBV18, the J gene TRBJ2-6; D might be TRBD2 (5 bases). The V gene's germline CDR1 is KGHSH and CDR2 LQKENI. Trimming cost V 4 bases and J 0 bases, with 10 bases left between them. The CDR3 runs 16 residues. The CDR3 nucleotides are TGTGCCAGCTCACTAACCGGGGACTCTGGGGCCAACGTCCTGACTTTC. This encodes CASSLTGDSGANVLTF.

The chain employs TRBV5-1 and TRBJ2-3; D possibly corresponds to TRBD2 (6 bases). The V and J ends lost 9 bases and 2 bases respectively, with 16 bases between them. CDR3 length: 14 amino acids. CDR1 SGHRS and CDR2 YFSETQ come from the germline V gene. The CDR3 region has the DNA TGCGCCACCAGGGAGGAGGGGATCACAGATACGCAGTATTTT. It is translated as CATREEGITDTQYF.

The chain couples TRBV27 to TRBJ2-3; possibly TRBD1 or TRBD2 for D (5 bases each). The CDR3 consists of 13 residues. CDR1 is MNHEY and CDR2 is SMNVEV in the germline V gene (reference sequence). Trimming pared 8 bases from V and 4 bases from J, leaving 13 bases between. In nucleotides, the CDR3 is TGTGCCAGCGTCATAGGGACCCCAGATACGCAGTATTTT. Its protein is CASVIGTPDTQYF.

The chain combines TRBV11-3 with TRBJ1-1; D is undetermined. Trimming took 0 bases from V and 0 from J, leaving 8 bases between them. CDR3 size: 15 residues. Germline CDR1 reads SGHNT; CDR2 reads YENEEA. The CDR3 loop reads CASSLDGRMNTEAFF. In DNA, the CDR3 is TGTGCCAGCAGCTTAGATGGGCGCATGAACACTGAAGCTTTCTTT.

The chain combines TRBV24-1 with TRBJ1-5, with D possibly being TRBD1 (6 bases). This CDR3 comprises 11 residues. The V end lost 9 bases, the J end lost 7 bases, and 9 bases lay between the germline ends. Germline V gene sequence: CDR1 KGHDR, CDR2 SFDVKD. DNA of the CDR3: TGTGCCACCGGAGGGGGGCAGCCCCAGCATTTT. Its protein product is CATGGGQPQHF.

The chain has TRBV10-3 and TRBJ1-5, with D perhaps TRBD1 (6 bases). This CDR3 spans 15 amino acids. The V end was cut by 2 bases, the J end by 4 bases, with 12 bases between. CDR1 is ENHRY, CDR2 SYGVKD, per germline. This CDR3 reads CAISEAGGFNQPQHF. The CDR3 region has the DNA TGTGCCATCAGTGAGGCGGGGGGCTTTAATCAGCCCCAGCATTTT.

The chain has TRBV5-4 and TRBJ2-7; D is uncertain. The germline CDR1 and CDR2 sequences are SGHNT and YYREEE (reference sequence). The CDR3 is 14 residues long. Trimming took 5 bases from V and 2 from J, leaving 14 bases between them. The DNA of the CDR3 is TGTGCCAGCAGACCCCGGACGGAAACCTACGAGCAGTACTTC. This sequence encodes CASRPRTETYEQYF.

The chain recombines TRBV5-4 with TRBJ1-1; a weak D match, TRBD1 (5 bases). The CDR3 is made up of 14 amino acids. Per germline, CDR1 SGHNT and CDR2 YYREEE (reference sequence). Trimming took 5 bases from V and 1 from J, leaving 12 bases between them. The CDR3 is CASSGGGSNTEAFF. CDR3 in DNA: TGTGCCAGCAGTGGGGGGGGATCGAACACTGAAGCTTTCTTT.

The rearrangement joins TRBV5-1 to TRBJ2-1; 7 nucleotides line up with TRBD2. V was pared by 4 bases and J by 4 bases, with 2 bases of the junction left unmatched. The CDR3 has 13 amino acids. Germline CDR1 and CDR2: SGHRS and YFSETQ. The chain's CDR3 is CASSQGLYNEQFF. DNA of the CDR3: TGCGCCAGCAGCCAGGGACTATACAATGAGCAGTTCTTC.

The gene calls are TRBV7-2 and TRBJ2-7, with D unclear. Germline assignment: CDR1 SGHTA and CDR2 FQGNSA. The V and J ends lost 5 bases and 1 base respectively, with 21 bases between them. This CDR3 is 17 amino acids long. The CDR3 is CASSPFASTRFSYEQYF. The CDR3, as DNA: TGTGCCAGCAGCCCTTTTGCTTCGACTCGTTTTTCCTACGAGCAGTACTTC.

The sample holds one count of this clone. The chain couples TRBV7-2 to TRBJ2-3; tentative D call: TRBD2 (5 bases). Trimming removed 7 bases at V and 3 bases at J, with 17 bases between. The length of the CDR3 is 15 residues. From germline, CDR1 is SGHTA and CDR2 FQGNSA. The CDR3 nucleotides read TGTGCCAGCAAACCTGTTCGGGGTCAGACAGATACGCAGTATTTT. Translated: CASKPVRGQTDTQYF.

V is TRBV5-5 and J is TRBJ1-4; D is perhaps TRBD1 (5 bases). Trimming removed 0 bases from V and 0 bases from J, with 6 bases in between. This CDR3 comprises 15 residues. The germline CDR1 and CDR2 sequences are SGHKS and YYEKEE (reference sequence). CDR3 bases: TGTGCCAGCAGCTTGGCGGGGGCAACTAATGAAAAACTGTTTTTT. Protein: CASSLAGATNEKLFF.

The rearrangement joins TRBV7-8 to TRBJ2-2; TRBD1 or TRBD2 may be the D gene (5 bases each). Trimming removed 4 bases at V and 4 bases at J, with 16 bases between. The CDR3 spans 16 residues. CDR1 is SGHVS, CDR2 FQNEAQ, per germline. CDR3 sequence: CASSSPLGVATGELFF. In nucleotides, the CDR3 is TGTGCCAGCAGCTCCCCCCTGGGGGTTGCCACCGGGGAGCTGTTTTTT.